This record covers a single T cell receptor (beta chain). TCRdb re-analysed the RT-PCR reads in MiXCR, keeping a single row per CDR3 protein. This table has some 550,000 distinct CDR3 sequences, 20% to 25% appearing once. The data were taken from a study of response to subunit inactivated influenza vaccine. Germline CDR1 MNHEY, CDR2 SVGAGI. The CDR3 has 13 amino acids. V shed 4 bases and J shed 6 bases, with 13 bases lying between them. These data also formed part of another study, on T cells expressing NK-cell markers. From that report: Generation of TCR beta cDNA was performed by 5'RACE template switching incorporating UMIs. Underlying the TCR beta repertoires were sorted CD3+CD56+NKG2C+, CD3+CD56+NKG2C- and CD3+CD56-NKG2C+ T cells. Alpha-beta TCR T cells were the sole sorting target in several experiments, owing to an anti-gamma-delta TCR antibody.

The source is a man in his fifties or sixties who received an inactivated influenza vaccine. The chain links TRBV6-5 to TRBJ2-7; D may be TRBD2 (5 bases). Specimen: CD4+ T cells sorted from PBMCs, collected 12 days after vaccination. CDR3 sequence (DNA): TGTGCCAGCAGTTTGGTATACGGGGTCGAGCAGTACTTC. It translates to CASSLVYGVEQYF.